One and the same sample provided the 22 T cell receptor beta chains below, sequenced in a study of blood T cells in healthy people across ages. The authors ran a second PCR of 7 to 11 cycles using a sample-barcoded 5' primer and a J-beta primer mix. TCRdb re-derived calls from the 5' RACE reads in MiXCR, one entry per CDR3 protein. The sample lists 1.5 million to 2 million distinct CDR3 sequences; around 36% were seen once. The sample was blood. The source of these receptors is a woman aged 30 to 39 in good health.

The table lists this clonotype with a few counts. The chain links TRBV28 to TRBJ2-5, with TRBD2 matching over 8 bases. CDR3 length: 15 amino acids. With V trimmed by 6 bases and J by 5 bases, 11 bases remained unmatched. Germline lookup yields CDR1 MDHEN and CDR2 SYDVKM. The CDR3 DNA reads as TGTGCCAGCAGGGAGACTAGCGCCGGAAGGGAGACCCAGTACTTC. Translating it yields CASRETSAGRETQYF.

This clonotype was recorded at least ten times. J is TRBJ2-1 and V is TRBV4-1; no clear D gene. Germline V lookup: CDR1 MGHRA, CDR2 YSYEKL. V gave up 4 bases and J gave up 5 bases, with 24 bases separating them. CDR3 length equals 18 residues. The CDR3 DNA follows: TGCGCCAGCAGCCGGAATCACCATGGGCCCCAATTGCACAATGAGCAGTTCTTC. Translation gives CASSRNHHGPQLHNEQFF.

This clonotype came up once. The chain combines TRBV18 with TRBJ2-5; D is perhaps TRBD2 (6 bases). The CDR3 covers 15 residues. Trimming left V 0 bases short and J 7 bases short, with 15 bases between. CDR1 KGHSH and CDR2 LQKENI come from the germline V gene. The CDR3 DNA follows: TGTGCCAGCTCACCACCTACTGGGAGGAGAGGGACCCAGTACTTC. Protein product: CASSPPTGRRGTQYF.

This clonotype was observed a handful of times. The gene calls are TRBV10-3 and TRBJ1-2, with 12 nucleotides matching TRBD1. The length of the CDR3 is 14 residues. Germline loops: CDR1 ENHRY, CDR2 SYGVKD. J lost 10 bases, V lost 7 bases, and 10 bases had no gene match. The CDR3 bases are TGTGCCATCAAGTGGGGACAGGGGGCTCGTGACTACACCTTC. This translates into CAIKWGQGARDYTF.

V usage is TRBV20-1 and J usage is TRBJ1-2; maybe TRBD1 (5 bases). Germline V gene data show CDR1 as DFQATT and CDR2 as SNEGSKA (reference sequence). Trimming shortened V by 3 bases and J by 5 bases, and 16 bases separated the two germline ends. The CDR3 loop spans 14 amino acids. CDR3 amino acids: CSARGTAGAYGYTF. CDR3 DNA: TGCAGTGCTAGGGGGACGGCCGGGGCTTATGGCTACACCTTC.

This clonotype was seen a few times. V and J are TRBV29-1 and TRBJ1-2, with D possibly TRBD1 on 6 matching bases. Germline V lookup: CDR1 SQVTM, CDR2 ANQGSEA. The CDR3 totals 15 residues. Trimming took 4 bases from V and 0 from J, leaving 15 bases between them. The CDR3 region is CSVAGLDRSNYGYTF. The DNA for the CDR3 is TGCAGCGTTGCTGGCCTGGACAGATCTAACTATGGCTACACCTTC.

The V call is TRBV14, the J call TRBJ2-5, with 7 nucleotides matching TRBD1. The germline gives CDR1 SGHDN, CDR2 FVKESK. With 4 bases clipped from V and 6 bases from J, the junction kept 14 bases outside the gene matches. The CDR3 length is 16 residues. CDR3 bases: TGTGCCAGCAGCCTCCCCGGGACAGCGAAGTCGCAGACCCAGTACTTC. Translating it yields CASSLPGTAKSQTQYF.

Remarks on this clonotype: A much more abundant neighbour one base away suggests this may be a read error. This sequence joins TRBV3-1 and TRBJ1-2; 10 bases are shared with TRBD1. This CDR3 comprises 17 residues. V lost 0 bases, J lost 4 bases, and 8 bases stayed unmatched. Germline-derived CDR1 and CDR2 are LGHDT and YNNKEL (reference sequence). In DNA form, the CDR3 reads TGTGCCAGCAGCCAAGATGGGGCGACAGGGGGCAGCTATGGCTACACCTTC. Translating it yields CASSQDGATGGSYGYTF.

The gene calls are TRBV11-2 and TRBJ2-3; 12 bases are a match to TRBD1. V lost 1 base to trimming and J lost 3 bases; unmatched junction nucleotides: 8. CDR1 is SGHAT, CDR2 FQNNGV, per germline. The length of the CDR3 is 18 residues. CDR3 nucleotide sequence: TGTGCCAGCAGCTTAGGACCGGGACAGGGGGCCGGGACAGATACGCAGTATTTT. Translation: CASSLGPGQGAGTDTQYF.

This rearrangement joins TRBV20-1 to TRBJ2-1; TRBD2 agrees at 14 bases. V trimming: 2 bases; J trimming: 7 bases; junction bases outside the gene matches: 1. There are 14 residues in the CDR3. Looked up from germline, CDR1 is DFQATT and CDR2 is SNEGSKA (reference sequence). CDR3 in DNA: TGCAGTGCTAGATGGACTAGCGGGGGGAATGAGCAGTTCTTC. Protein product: CSARWTSGGNEQFF.

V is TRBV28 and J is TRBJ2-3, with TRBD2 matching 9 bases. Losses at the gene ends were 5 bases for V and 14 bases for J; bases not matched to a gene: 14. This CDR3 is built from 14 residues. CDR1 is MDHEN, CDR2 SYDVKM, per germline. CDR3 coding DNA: TGTGCCAGCAGTATGGGCCGGGGACGAGCGGGAGGGTATTTT. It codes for CASSMGRGRAGGYF.

CDR3 residues: CASSQVEGDTGYTF. Written as DNA, the CDR3 is TGTGCCAGCAGCCAAGTCGAGGGGGATACGGGCTACACCTTC. This chain links TRBV3-1 with TRBJ1-2, with D maybe TRBD1 (6 bases). The V and J ends lost 1 base and 8 bases respectively, with 14 bases between them. CDR3 length equals 14 residues. The V gene's germline CDR1 is LGHDT and CDR2 YNNKEL (reference sequence).

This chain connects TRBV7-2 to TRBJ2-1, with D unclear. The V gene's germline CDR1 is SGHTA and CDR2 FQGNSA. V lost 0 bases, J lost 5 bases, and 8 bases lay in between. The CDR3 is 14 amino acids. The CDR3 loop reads CASSLAGHNNEQFF. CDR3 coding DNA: TGTGCCAGCAGCTTAGCTGGGCACAACAATGAGCAGTTCTTC. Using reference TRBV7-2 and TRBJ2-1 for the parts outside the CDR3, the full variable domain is GAGVSQSPSNKVTEKGKDVELRCDPISGHTALYWYRQSLGQGLEFLIYFQGNSAPDKSGLPSDRFSAERTGGSVSTLTIQRTQQEDSAVYLCASSLAGHNNEQFFGPGTRLTVL.

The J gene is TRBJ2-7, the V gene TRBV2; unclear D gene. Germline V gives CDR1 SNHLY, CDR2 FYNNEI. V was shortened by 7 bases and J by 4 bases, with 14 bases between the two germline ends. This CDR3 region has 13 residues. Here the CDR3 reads CASTLGIKYEQYF. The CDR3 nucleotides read TGTGCCAGCACCCTAGGAATCAAGTACGAGCAGTACTTC.

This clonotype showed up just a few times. In nucleotides, the CDR3 is TGTGCCAGCAGCCACTCGAAAGAGACCCAGTACTTC. Its translation is CASSHSKETQYF. The rearrangement uses TRBV3-1 and TRBJ2-5; D is unclear. There are 12 residues in the CDR3. Trimming cost V 3 bases and J 3 bases, with 5 bases left between them. The V gene's germline CDR1 is LGHDT and CDR2 YNNKEL (reference sequence).

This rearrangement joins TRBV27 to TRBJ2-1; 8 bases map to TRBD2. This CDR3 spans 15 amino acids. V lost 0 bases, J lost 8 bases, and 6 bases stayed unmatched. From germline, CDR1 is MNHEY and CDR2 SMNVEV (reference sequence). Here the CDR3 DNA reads TGTGCCAGCAGTTTATCGGTGGGACTAGTCGATGAGCAGTTCTTC. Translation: CASSLSVGLVDEQFF.

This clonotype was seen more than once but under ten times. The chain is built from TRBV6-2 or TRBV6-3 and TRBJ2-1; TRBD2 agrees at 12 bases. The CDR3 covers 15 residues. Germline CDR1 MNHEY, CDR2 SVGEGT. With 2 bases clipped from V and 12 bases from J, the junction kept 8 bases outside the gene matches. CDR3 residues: CASSYGASGRAGQFF. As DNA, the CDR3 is TGTGCCAGCAGTTACGGGGCTAGCGGGAGGGCCGGGCAGTTCTTC.

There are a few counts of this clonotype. The CDR3 reads CSALSGAGSRNEQFF. As DNA, the CDR3 is TGCAGTGCTCTATCGGGAGCGGGCTCCCGGAATGAGCAGTTCTTC. The rearrangement joins TRBV20-1 to TRBJ2-1; D is perhaps TRBD2 (6 bases). V was trimmed by 5 bases and J by 7 bases, leaving 21 bases between them. Germline V gene data show CDR1 as DFQATT and CDR2 as SNEGSKA (reference sequence). The CDR3 covers 15 residues.

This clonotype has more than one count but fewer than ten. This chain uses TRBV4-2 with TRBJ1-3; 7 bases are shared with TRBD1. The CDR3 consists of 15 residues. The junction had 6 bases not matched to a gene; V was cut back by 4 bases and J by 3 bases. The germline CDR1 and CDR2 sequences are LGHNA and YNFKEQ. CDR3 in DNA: TGTGCCAGCAGCCCAGACAGGGTCGATGGAAACACCATATATTTT. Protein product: CASSPDRVDGNTIYF.

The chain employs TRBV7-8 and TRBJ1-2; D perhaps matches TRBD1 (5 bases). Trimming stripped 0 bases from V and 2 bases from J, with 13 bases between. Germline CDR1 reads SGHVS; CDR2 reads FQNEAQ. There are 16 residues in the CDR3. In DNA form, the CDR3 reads TGTGCCAGCAGCTTAGCGTCCGGGGCCCGGAACTATGGCTACACCTTC. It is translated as CASSLASGARNYGYTF.

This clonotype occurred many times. The CDR3 region is CASRSNTEAFF. In nucleotides, the CDR3 is TGCGCCAGCAGATCTAACACTGAAGCTTTCTTT. J is TRBJ1-1 and V is TRBV10-2; D gene ambiguous. The V gene's germline CDR1 is WSHSY and CDR2 SAAADI. V was cut by 6 bases and J by 2 bases, with 4 bases left in between. The CDR3 extends over 11 amino acids.

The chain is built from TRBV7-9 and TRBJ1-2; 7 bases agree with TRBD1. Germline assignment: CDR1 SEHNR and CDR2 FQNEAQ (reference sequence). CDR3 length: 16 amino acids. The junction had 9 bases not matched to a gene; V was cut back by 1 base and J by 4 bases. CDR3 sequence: CASSLGERGPIYGYTF. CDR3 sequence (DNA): TGTGCCAGCAGCTTAGGGGAGAGGGGGCCGATCTATGGCTACACCTTC.